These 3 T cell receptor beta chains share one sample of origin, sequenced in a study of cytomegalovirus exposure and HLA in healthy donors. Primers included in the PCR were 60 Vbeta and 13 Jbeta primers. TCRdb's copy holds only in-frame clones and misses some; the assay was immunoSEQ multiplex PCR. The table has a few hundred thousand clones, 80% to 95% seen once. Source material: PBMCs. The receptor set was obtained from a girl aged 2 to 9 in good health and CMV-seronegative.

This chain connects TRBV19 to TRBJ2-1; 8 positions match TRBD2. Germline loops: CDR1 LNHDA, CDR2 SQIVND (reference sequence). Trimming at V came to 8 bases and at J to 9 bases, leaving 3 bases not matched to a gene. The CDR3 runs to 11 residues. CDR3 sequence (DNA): TGTGCCAGTTCCACTAGCGGTGAGCAGTTCTTC. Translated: CASSTSGEQFF.

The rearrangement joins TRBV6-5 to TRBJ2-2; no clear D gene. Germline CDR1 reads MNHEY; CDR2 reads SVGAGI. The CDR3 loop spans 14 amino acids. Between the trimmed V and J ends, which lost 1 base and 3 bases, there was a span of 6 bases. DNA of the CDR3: TGTGCCAGCAGTTACTGGCAGGACACCGGGGAGCTGTTTTTT. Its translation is CASSYWQDTGELFF.

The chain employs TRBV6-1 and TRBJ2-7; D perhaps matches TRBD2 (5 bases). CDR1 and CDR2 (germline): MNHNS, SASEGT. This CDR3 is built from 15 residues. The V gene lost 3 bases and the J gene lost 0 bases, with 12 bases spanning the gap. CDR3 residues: CASSDRGEPSYEQYF. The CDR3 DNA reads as TGTGCCAGCAGTGACCGGGGAGAACCCTCCTACGAGCAGTACTTC.